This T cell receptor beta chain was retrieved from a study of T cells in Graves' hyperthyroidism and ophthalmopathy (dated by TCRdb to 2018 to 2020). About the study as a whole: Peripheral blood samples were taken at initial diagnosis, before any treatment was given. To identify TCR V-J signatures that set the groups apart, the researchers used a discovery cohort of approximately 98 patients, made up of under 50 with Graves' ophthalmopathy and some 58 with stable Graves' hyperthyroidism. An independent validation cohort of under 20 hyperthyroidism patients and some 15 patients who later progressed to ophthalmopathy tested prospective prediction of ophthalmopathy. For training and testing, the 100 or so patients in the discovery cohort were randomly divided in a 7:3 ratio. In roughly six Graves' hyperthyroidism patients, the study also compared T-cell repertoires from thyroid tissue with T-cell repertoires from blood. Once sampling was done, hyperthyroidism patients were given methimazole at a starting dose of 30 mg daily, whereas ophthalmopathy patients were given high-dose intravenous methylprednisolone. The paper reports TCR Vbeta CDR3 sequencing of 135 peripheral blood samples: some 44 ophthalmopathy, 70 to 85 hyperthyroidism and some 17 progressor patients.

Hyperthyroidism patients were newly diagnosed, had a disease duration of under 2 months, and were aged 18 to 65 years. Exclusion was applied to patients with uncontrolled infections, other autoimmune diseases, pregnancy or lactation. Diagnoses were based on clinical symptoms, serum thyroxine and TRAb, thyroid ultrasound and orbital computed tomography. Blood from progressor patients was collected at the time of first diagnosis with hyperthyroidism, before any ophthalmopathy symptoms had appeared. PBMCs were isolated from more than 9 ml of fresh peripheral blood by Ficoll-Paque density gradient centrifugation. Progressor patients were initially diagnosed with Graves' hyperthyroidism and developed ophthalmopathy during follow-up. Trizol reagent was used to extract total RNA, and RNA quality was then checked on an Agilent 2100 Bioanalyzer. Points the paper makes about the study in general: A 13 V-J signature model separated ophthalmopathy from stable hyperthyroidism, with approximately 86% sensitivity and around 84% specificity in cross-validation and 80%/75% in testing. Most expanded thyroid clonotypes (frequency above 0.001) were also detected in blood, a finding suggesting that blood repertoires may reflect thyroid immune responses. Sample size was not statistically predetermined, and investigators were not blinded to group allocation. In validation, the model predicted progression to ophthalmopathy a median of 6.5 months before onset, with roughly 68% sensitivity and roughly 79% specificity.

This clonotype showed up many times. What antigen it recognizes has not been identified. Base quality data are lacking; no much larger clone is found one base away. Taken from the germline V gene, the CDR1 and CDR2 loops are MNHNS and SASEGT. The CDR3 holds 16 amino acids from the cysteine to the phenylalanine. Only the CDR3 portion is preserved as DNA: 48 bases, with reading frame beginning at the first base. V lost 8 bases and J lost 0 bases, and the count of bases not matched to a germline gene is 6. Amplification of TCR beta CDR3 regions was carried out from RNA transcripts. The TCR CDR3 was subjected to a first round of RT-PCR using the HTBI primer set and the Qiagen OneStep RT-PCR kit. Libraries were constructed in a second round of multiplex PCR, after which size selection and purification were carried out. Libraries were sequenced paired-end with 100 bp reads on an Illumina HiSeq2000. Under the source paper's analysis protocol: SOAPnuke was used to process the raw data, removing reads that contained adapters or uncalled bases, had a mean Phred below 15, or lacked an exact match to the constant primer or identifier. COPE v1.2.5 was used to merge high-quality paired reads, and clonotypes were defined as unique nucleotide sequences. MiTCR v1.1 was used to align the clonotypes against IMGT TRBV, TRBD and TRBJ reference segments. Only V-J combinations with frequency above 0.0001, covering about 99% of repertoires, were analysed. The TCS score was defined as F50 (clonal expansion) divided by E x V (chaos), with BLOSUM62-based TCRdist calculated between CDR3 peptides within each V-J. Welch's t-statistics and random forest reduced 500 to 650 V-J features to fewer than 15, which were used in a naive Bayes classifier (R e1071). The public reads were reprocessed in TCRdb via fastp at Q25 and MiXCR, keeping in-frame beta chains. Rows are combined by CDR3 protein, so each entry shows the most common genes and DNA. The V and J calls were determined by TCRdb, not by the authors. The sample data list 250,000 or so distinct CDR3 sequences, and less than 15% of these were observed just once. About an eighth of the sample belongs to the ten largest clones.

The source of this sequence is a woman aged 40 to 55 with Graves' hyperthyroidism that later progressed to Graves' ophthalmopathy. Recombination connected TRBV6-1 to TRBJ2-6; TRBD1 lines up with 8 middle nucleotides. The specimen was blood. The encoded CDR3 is CASSGTGLSGANVLTF. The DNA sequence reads TGTGCCAGCTCAGGGACAGGACTCTCTGGGGCCAACGTCCTGACTTTC.